Listed below are T cell receptor beta chains from one sample, sequenced in a study of OX40 agonist ivuxolimab in advanced cancers. Profiled with immunoSEQ multiplex PCR; TCRdb holds only in-frame clones, not every one. The table shows about 28,000 clones, with 65% to 90% occurring only once. Sample: CD4+ or CD8+ T cells sorted from blood, taken in a trial of the OX40 agonist ivuxolimab. These receptors were taken from an adult with an advanced solid tumor such as melanoma, head and neck, liver or kidney cancer. Each CDR3 is given without its conserved first and last residue. Clone size is not always given. Where it is, it says once, few, many or a class for expanded clones.

size | V | CDR3
- | TRBV7-9 | ASSLEAFLDEQF
- | TRBV4-1 | ASSQVGGVGKVQETQY
- | TRBV7-6 | ASSRDSNNEQF
few | TRBV9 | ASSTGQGPLDEQF
- | TRBV7-9 | ASSLLSIVEAF
- | TRBV4-1 | ASSQDLPVSSYNEQF
- | TRBV2 | ASSEDGGPYEQY
once | TRBV4-2 | ASSQDWTGGIWD
- | TRBV10-3 | AISEAGTSGVYNEQF
- | TRBV6-5 | ASSYVQYNEQF
- | TRBV18 | ASSNVTGRPSTDTQY
- | TRBV28 | ASRRGLLGYQPQH
- | TRBV11-2 | ASSSGQGGTNEKLF
- | TRBV29-1 | SVVRRDNYEQY
- | TRBV15 | ATSQQGGINTEAF
- | TRBV18 | ASSPPRNEQY